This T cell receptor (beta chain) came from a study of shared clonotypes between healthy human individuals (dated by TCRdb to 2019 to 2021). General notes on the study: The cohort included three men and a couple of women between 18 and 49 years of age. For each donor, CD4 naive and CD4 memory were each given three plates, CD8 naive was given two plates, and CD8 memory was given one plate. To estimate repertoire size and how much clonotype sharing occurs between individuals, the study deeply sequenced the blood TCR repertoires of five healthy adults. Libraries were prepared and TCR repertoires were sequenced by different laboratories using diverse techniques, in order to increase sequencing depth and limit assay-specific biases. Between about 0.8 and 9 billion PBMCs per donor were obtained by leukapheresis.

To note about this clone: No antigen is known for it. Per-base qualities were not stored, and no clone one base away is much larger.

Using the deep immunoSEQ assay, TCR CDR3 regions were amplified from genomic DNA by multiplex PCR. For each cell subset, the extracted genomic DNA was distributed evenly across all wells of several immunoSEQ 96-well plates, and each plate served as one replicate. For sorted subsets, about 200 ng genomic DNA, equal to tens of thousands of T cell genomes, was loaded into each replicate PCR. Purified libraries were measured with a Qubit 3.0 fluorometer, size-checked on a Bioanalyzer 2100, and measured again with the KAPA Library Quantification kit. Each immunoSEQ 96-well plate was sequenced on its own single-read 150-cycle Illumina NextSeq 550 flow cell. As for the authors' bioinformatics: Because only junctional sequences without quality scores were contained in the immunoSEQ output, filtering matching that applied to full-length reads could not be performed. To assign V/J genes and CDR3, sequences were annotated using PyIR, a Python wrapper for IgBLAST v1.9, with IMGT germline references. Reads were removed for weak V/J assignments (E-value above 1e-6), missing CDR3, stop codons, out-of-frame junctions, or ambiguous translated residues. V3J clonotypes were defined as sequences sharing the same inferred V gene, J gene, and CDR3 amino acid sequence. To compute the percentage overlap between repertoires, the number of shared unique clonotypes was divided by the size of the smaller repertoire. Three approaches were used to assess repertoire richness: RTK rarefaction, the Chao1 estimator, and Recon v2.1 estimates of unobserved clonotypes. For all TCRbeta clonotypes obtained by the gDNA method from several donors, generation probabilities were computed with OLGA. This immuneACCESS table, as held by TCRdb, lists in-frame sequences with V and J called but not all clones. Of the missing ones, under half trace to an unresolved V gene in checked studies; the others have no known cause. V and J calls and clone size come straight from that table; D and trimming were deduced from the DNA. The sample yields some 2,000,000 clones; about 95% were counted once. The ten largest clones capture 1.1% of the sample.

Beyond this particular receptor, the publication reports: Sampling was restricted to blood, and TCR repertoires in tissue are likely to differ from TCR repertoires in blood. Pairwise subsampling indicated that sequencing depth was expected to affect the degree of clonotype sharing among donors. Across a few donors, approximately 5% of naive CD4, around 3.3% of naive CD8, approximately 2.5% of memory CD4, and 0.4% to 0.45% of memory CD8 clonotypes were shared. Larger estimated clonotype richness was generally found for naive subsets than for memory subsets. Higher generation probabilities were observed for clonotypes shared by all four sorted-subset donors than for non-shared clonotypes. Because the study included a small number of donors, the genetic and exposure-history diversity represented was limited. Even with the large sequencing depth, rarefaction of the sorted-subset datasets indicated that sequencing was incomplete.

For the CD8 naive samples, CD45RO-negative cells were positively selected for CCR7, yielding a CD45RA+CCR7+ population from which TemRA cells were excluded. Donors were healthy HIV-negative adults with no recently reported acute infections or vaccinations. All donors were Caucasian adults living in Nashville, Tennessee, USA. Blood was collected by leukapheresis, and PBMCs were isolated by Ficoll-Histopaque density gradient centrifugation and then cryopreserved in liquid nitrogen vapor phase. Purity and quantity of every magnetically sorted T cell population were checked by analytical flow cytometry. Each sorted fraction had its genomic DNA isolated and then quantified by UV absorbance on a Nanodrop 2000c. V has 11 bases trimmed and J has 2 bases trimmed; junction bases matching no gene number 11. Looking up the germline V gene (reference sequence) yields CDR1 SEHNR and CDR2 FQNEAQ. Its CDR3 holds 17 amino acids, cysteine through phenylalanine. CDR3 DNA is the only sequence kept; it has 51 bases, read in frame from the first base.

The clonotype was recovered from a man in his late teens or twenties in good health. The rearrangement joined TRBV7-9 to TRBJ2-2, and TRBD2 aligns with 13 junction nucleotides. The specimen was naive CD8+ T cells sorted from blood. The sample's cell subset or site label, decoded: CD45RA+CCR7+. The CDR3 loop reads CAGAPGLAGPNTGELFF. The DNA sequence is TGTGCCGGGGCCCCGGGACTAGCGGGACCAAACACCGGGGAGCTGTTTTTT.